This T cell receptor (beta chain) was recovered during a study of T cell changes during pregnancy in multiple sclerosis. The V gene's germline CDR1 is LNHDA and CDR2 SQIVND (reference sequence). This CDR3 contains 17 residues. V lost 5 bases, J lost 3 bases, and 12 bases stayed unmatched. Clones were sequenced by immunoSEQ multiplex PCR, and TCRdb holds only the in-frame ones, with some missing. In the table there are 78,000 or so clones, about 90% of which are singletons. The chain combines TRBV19 with TRBJ2-2, with 7 nucleotides matching TRBD2. This sequence originates from a female donor with multiple sclerosis, enrolled in a pregnancy study. Sequenced material: peripheral blood, taken before pregnancy. Written as DNA, the CDR3 is TGTGCCAGTAGTTTTTCACTAGCGCGGGTTTACACCGGGGAGCTGTTTTTT. Translating it yields CASSFSLARVYTGELFF.